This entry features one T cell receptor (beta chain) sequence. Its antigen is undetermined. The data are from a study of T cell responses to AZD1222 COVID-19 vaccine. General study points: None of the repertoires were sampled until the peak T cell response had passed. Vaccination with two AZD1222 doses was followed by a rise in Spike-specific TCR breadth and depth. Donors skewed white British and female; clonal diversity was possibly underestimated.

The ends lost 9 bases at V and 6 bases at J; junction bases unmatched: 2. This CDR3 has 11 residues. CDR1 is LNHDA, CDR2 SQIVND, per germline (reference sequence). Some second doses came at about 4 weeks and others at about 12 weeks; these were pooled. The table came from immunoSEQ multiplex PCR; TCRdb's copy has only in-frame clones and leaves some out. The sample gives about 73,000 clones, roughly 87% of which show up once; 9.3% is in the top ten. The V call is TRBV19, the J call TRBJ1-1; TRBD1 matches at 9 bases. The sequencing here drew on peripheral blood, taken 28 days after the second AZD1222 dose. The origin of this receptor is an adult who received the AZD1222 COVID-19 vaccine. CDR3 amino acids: CASDRGAEAFF. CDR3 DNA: TGTGCCAGCGACAGGGGGGCTGAAGCTTTCTTT.